These T cell receptor beta chains were read from a single sample in a study of a mutant IDH1 vaccine in newly diagnosed glioma. These receptors lack a known antigen. Repertoires were generated with immunoSEQ multiplex PCR, while TCRdb's copy carries only in-frame clones and drops some. The sample shows some 30,000 clones, over 75% of them seen only once. The source material was PBMCs, sampled from a glioma patient whose treatment included an IDH1 peptide vaccine. All receptors derive from a middle-aged man with glioma. CDR3s include the opening cysteine and the closing phenylalanine or tryptophan. Each record gives: V gene, clone size, D gene, J gene, CDR3 protein, CDR3 DNA. A D gene is named only where the DNA matches it firmly. Clone size is stated in some rows and not others, as once, few, many or a class when expanded.

v_call: TRBV7-9
clone_size: few
d_call: .
j_call: TRBJ1-1
cdr3_aa: CASSLLQGNTEAFF
cdr3_nt: TGTGCCAGCAGCTTATTGCAGGGAAACACTGAAGCTTTCTTT

v_call: TRBV11-2
clone_size: .
d_call: TRBD1
j_call: TRBJ2-6
cdr3_aa: CASSRRLTGTGANVLTF
cdr3_nt: TGTGCCAGCAGTCGACGACTGACAGGGACTGGGGCCAACGTCCTGACTTTC

v_call: TRBV2
clone_size: .
d_call: .
j_call: TRBJ1-6
cdr3_aa: CASSEARRQRYNSPLHF
cdr3_nt: TGTGCCAGCAGTGAAGCAAGGAGGCAGAGGTATAATTCACCCCTCCACTTT

v_call: TRBV30
clone_size: .
d_call: TRBD2
j_call: TRBJ2-1
cdr3_aa: CAGRLAGGMKGYNEQFF
cdr3_nt: TGTGCCGGGAGACTAGCGGGAGGGATGAAGGGCTACAATGAGCAGTTCTTC

v_call: TRBV6-1
clone_size: .
d_call: .
j_call: TRBJ1-1
cdr3_aa: CASSEGSFEAFF
cdr3_nt: TGTGCCAGCAGTGAAGGAAGTTTTGAAGCTTTCTTT

v_call: TRBV30
clone_size: .
d_call: .
j_call: TRBJ2-2
cdr3_aa: CAWSVQEKGSTGELFF
cdr3_nt: TGTGCCTGGAGTGTACAGGAGAAGGGTAGTACCGGGGAGCTGTTTTTT

v_call: TRBV6-6
clone_size: .
d_call: .
j_call: TRBJ1-3
cdr3_aa: CASSYSFGGLGTIYF
cdr3_nt: TGTGCCAGCAGTTACTCTTTCGGGGGCTTGGGGACCATATATTTT

v_call: TRBV6-6
clone_size: .
d_call: .
j_call: TRBJ1-3
cdr3_aa: CASSYSPLVRNTIYF
cdr3_nt: TGTGCCAGCAGTTATTCCCCTTTAGTAAGGAACACCATATATTTT

v_call: TRBV11-2
clone_size: .
d_call: .
j_call: TRBJ2-5
cdr3_aa: CASSLGEGSETQYF
cdr3_nt: TGTGCCAGCAGCTTGGGGGAAGGGTCAGAGACCCAGTACTTC

v_call: TRBV10-3
clone_size: .
d_call: .
j_call: TRBJ2-3
cdr3_aa: CAISTPGQGYTDTQYF
cdr3_nt: TGTGCCATCAGTACCCCGGGACAAGGATACACAGATACGCAGTATTTT

v_call: TRBV5-1
clone_size: .
d_call: .
j_call: TRBJ1-2
cdr3_aa: CASSVTVNYGYTF
cdr3_nt: TGCGCCAGCAGCGTCACTGTCAACTATGGCTACACCTTC

v_call: TRBV7-6
clone_size: .
d_call: .
j_call: TRBJ2-5
cdr3_aa: CASSLPRQRGETQYF
cdr3_nt: TGTGCCAGCAGCTTACCGCGACAGAGGGGGGAGACCCAGTACTTC

v_call: TRBV7-2
clone_size: once
d_call: TRBD2
j_call: TRBJ2-3
cdr3_aa: CASSLRSTSGTDTQYF
cdr3_nt: TGTGCCAGCAGCTTACGCTCGACTAGCGGCACAGATACGCAGTATTTT

v_call: TRBV5-1
clone_size: .
d_call: .
j_call: TRBJ1-4
cdr3_aa: CASSDSGPTNEKLFF
cdr3_nt: TGCGCCAGCAGCGACTCGGGACCGACTAATGAAAAACTGTTTTTT

v_call: TRBV4-2
clone_size: .
d_call: .
j_call: TRBJ1-5
cdr3_aa: CASSQDGGGNQPQHF
cdr3_nt: TGTGCCAGCAGCCAAGATGGGGGAGGCAATCAGCCCCAGCATTTT

v_call: TRBV4-1
clone_size: .
d_call: .
j_call: TRBJ2-3
cdr3_aa: CASSLGGRPDTQYF
cdr3_nt: TGCGCCAGCAGCCTAGGGGGGCGCCCAGATACGCAGTATTTT

v_call: TRBV27
clone_size: .
d_call: TRBD1
j_call: TRBJ2-4
cdr3_aa: CASSRDRQGNQYF
cdr3_nt: TGTGCCAGCAGTCGGGATAGACAGGGGAATCAGTACTTC

v_call: TRBV11-2
clone_size: .
d_call: TRBD1
j_call: TRBJ2-5
cdr3_aa: CASSSHRGRETQYF
cdr3_nt: TGTGCCAGCAGCTCGCACAGGGGCCGAGAGACCCAGTACTTC

v_call: TRBV6-5
clone_size: .
d_call: .
j_call: TRBJ2-7
cdr3_aa: CASSSGRKTYEQYF
cdr3_nt: TGTGCCAGCAGTTCGGGACGGAAGACCTACGAGCAGTACTTC

v_call: TRBV27
clone_size: .
d_call: .
j_call: TRBJ1-2
cdr3_aa: CASSMTNYGYTF
cdr3_nt: TGTGCCAGCAGCATGACAAACTATGGCTACACCTTC

v_call: TRBV6-1
clone_size: .
d_call: TRBD1
j_call: TRBJ2-4
cdr3_aa: CASSDGTGYTIAKNIQYF
cdr3_nt: TGTGCCAGCAGTGACGGGACAGGGTACACGATAGCCAAAAACATTCAGTACTTC

v_call: TRBV18
clone_size: .
d_call: .
j_call: TRBJ2-1
cdr3_aa: CASSPQGSYNEQFF
cdr3_nt: TGTGCCAGCTCACCACAGGGGTCTTACAATGAGCAGTTCTTC

v_call: TRBV5-6
clone_size: .
d_call: TRBD2
j_call: TRBJ2-7
cdr3_aa: CASSWTSGRRPYEQYF
cdr3_nt: TGTGCCAGCAGCTGGACTAGCGGGAGGAGACCCTACGAGCAGTACTTC

v_call: TRBV5-4
clone_size: .
d_call: TRBD1
j_call: TRBJ1-2
cdr3_aa: CASSLTGGGYTF
cdr3_nt: TGTGCCAGCAGCCTGACAGGGGGTGGCTACACCTTC

v_call: TRBV6-5
clone_size: once
d_call: .
j_call: TRBJ1-2
cdr3_aa: CASSYSRTVKGYGYTF
cdr3_nt: TGTGCCAGCAGTTACTCCAGGACAGTCAAAGGCTATGGCTACACCTTC

v_call: TRBV25-1
clone_size: .
d_call: .
j_call: TRBJ2-1
cdr3_aa: CASSESFKSDYNEQFF
cdr3_nt: TGTGCCAGCAGTGAATCGTTTAAGTCGGATTACAATGAGCAGTTCTTC

v_call: TRBV5-1
clone_size: .
d_call: TRBD2
j_call: TRBJ2-7
cdr3_aa: CASSWGGSSDEQYF
cdr3_nt: TGCGCCAGCAGCTGGGGCGGGAGTTCCGACGAGCAGTACTTC

v_call: TRBV7-3
clone_size: .
d_call: TRBD2
j_call: TRBJ2-1
cdr3_aa: CASSPLGGGPHEQFF
cdr3_nt: TGTGCCAGCAGCCCCCTCGGGGGAGGGCCCCATGAGCAGTTCTTC

v_call: TRBV4-1
clone_size: few
d_call: .
j_call: TRBJ1-2
cdr3_aa: CASSPPSGYGYTF
cdr3_nt: TGCGCCAGCAGCCCCCCCTCCGGCTATGGCTACACCTTC

v_call: TRBV6-9
clone_size: .
d_call: TRBD1
j_call: TRBJ2-5
cdr3_aa: CASSYNRGTQYF
cdr3_nt: TGTGCCAGCAGTTATAACAGGGGGACCCAGTACTTC

v_call: TRBV6-4
clone_size: .
d_call: TRBD2
j_call: TRBJ2-2
cdr3_aa: CASSVLAGANTGELFF
cdr3_nt: TGTGCCAGCAGTGTTTTAGCGGGGGCGAACACCGGGGAGCTGTTTTTT

v_call: TRBV9
clone_size: .
d_call: .
j_call: TRBJ2-7
cdr3_aa: CASSVEAGRNEQYF
cdr3_nt: TGTGCCAGCAGCGTAGAGGCAGGGCGGAACGAGCAGTACTTC

v_call: TRBV18
clone_size: .
d_call: .
j_call: TRBJ1-2
cdr3_aa: CASSPPPGDLYGYTF
cdr3_nt: TGTGCCAGCTCACCACCGCCCGGGGACCTCTATGGCTACACCTTC

v_call: TRBV9
clone_size: few
d_call: TRBD1
j_call: TRBJ2-5
cdr3_aa: CASSGLRQGQETQYF
cdr3_nt: TGTGCCAGCAGCGGGCTTCGACAGGGGCAAGAGACCCAGTACTTC

v_call: TRBV28
clone_size: .
d_call: TRBD2
j_call: TRBJ2-1
cdr3_aa: CASSLSSGRKYNEQFF
cdr3_nt: TGTGCCAGCAGTTTATCGAGCGGGAGGAAGTACAATGAGCAGTTCTTC

v_call: TRBV6-4
clone_size: .
d_call: .
j_call: TRBJ1-1
cdr3_aa: CASSDSGGLLNTEAFF
cdr3_nt: TGTGCCAGCAGTGACTCGGGGGGGTTATTGAACACTGAAGCTTTCTTT

v_call: TRBV7-9
clone_size: once
d_call: .
j_call: TRBJ2-1
cdr3_aa: CASSSTSNEQFF
cdr3_nt: TGTGCCAGCAGCAGCACTAGTAATGAGCAGTTCTTC

v_call: TRBV2
clone_size: .
d_call: TRBD2
j_call: TRBJ2-1
cdr3_aa: CARKGLAGFVTYNEQFF
cdr3_nt: TGTGCCAGAAAAGGACTAGCGGGATTTGTAACCTACAATGAGCAGTTCTTC

v_call: TRBV28
clone_size: .
d_call: .
j_call: TRBJ1-2
cdr3_aa: CASSLRGYGYTF
cdr3_nt: TGTGCCAGCAGTTTAAGGGGCTATGGCTACACCTTC

v_call: TRBV5-1
clone_size: .
d_call: TRBD2
j_call: TRBJ2-3
cdr3_aa: CASSSGTSGYTDTQYF
cdr3_nt: TGCGCCAGCAGCTCGGGCACTAGCGGCTACACAGATACGCAGTATTTT

v_call: TRBV19
clone_size: .
d_call: .
j_call: TRBJ1-2
cdr3_aa: CASSPTGSYGYTF
cdr3_nt: TGTGCCAGTAGTCCTACAGGTAGCTATGGCTACACCTTC

v_call: TRBV5-1
clone_size: .
d_call: TRBD2
j_call: TRBJ2-7
cdr3_aa: CASSFGGDHEQYF
cdr3_nt: TGCGCCAGCAGCTTCGGGGGGGACCACGAGCAGTACTTC

v_call: TRBV10-3
clone_size: .
d_call: .
j_call: TRBJ1-2
cdr3_aa: CAISEADYGYTF
cdr3_nt: TGTGCCATCAGTGAGGCCGACTATGGCTACACCTTC

v_call: TRBV7-6
clone_size: .
d_call: TRBD1
j_call: TRBJ1-2
cdr3_aa: CASSLTTGYGYTF
cdr3_nt: TGTGCCAGCAGCTTAACGACAGGGTATGGCTACACCTTC

v_call: TRBV10-3
clone_size: .
d_call: .
j_call: TRBJ1-2
cdr3_aa: CAISESKRTAPIGYGYTF
cdr3_nt: TGTGCCATCAGTGAGTCGAAGAGGACCGCACCTATTGGATATGGCTACACCTTC

v_call: TRBV5-3
clone_size: .
d_call: .
j_call: TRBJ1-3
cdr3_aa: CARSWVSSGNTIYF
cdr3_nt: TGTGCCAGAAGCTGGGTCAGCTCTGGAAACACCATATATTTT

v_call: TRBV4-2
clone_size: .
d_call: .
j_call: TRBJ2-7
cdr3_aa: CASSPWTGGFYEQYF
cdr3_nt: TGTGCCAGCAGCCCTTGGACTGGGGGCTTTTACGAGCAGTACTTC

v_call: TRBV4-2
clone_size: .
d_call: .
j_call: TRBJ2-7
cdr3_aa: CASSQGGGWAYEQYF
cdr3_nt: TGTGCCAGCAGCCAAGGGGGCGGCTGGGCCTACGAGCAGTACTTC

v_call: TRBV5-1
clone_size: .
d_call: .
j_call: TRBJ2-3
cdr3_aa: CASSQDLDSTDTQYF
cdr3_nt: TGCGCCAGCAGCCAAGACCTGGACAGCACAGATACGCAGTATTTT